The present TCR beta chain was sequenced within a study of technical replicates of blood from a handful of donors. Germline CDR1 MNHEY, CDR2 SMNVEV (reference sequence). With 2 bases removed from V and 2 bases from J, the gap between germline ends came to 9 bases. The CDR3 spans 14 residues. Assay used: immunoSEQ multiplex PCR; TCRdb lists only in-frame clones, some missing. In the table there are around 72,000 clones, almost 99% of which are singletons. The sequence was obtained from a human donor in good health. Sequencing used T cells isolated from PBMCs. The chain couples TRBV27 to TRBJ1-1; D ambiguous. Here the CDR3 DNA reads TGTGCCAGCAGTTTACAGGCGCTCAACACTGAAGCTTTCTTT. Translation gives CASSLQALNTEAFF.